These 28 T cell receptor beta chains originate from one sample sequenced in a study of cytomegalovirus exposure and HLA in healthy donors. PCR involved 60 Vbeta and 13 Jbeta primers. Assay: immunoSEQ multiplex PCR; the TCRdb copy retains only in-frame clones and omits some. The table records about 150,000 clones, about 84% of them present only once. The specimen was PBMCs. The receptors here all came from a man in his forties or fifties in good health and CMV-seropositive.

CDR3 region: CASRYQGVDNQPQHF. In nucleotides, the CDR3 is TGTGCCAGCAGGTACCAGGGGGTTGACAATCAGCCCCAGCATTTT. The chain carries TRBV27 and TRBJ1-5, with 7 bases lining up with TRBD1. This CDR3 contains 15 residues. J was trimmed by 3 bases and V by 6 bases; bases with no gene match: 8. CDR1 is MNHEY and CDR2 is SMNVEV in the germline V gene (reference sequence).

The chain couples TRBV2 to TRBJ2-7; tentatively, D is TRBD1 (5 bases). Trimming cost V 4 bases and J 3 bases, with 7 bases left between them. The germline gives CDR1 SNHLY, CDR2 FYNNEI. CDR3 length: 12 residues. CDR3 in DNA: TGTGCCAGCAGTGTCCAGGGCTACGAGCAGTACTTC. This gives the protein CASSVQGYEQYF.

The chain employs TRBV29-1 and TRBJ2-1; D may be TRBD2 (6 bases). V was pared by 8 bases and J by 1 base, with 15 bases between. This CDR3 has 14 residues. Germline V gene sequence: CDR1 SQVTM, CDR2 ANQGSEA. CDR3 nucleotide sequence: TGCAGCTCCGAGGCCGGAGGGTCCTACAATGAGCAGTTCTTC. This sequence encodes CSSEAGGSYNEQFF.

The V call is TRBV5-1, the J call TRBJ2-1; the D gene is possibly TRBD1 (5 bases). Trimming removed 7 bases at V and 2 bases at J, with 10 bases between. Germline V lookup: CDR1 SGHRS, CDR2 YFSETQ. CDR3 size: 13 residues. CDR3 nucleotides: TGCGCCAGCCGGACAACTCCCTACAATGAGCAGTTCTTC. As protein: CASRTTPYNEQFF.

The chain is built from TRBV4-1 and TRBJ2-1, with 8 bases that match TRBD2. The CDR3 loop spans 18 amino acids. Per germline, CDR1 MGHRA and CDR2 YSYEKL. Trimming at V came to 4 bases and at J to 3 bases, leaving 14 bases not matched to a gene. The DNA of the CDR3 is TGCGCCAGCAGCCCTCAACCGCCAGCGGGGGACCTCTACAATGAGCAGTTCTTC. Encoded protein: CASSPQPPAGDLYNEQFF.

DNA of the CDR3: TGTGCCAGCAGTCGGACTGGGGGAGGAGTGGAAAAACTGTTTTTT. It codes for CASSRTGGGVEKLFF. The chain uses TRBV27 and TRBJ1-4; a weak D match, TRBD1 (5 bases). The length of the CDR3 is 15 residues. Germline V gene data show CDR1 as MNHEY and CDR2 as SMNVEV (reference sequence). V was trimmed by 5 bases and J by 8 bases, leaving 18 bases between them. Full variable domain (remainder filled in from reference TRBV27 and TRBJ1-4): EAQVTQNPRYLITVTGKKLTVTCSQNMNHEYMSWYRQDPGLGLRQIYYSMNVEVTDKGDVPEGYKVSRKEKRNFPLILESPSPNQTSLYFCASSRTGGGVEKLFFGSGTQLSVL.

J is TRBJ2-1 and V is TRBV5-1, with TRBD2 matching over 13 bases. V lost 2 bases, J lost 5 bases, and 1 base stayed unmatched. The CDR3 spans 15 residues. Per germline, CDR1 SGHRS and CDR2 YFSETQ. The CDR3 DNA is TGCGCCAGCAGCTTTACTAGCGGGGGGGACAATGAGCAGTTCTTC. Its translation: CASSFTSGGDNEQFF.

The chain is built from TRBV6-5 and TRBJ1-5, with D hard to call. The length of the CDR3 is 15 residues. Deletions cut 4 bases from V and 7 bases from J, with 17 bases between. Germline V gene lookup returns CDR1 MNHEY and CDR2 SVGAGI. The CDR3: CASSLKGRREQPQHF. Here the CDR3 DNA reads TGTGCCAGCAGTTTAAAAGGACGGAGGGAACAGCCCCAGCATTTT.

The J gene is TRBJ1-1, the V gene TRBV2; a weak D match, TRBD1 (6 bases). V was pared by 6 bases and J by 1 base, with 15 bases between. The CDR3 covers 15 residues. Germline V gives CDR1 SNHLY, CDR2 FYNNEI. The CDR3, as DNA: TGTGCCAGCAGGGCCGAACAGGGCCGGAACACTGAAGCTTTCTTT. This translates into CASRAEQGRNTEAFF.

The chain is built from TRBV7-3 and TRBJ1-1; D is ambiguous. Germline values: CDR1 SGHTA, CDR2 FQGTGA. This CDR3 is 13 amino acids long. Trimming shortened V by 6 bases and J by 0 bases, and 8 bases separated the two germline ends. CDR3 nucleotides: TGTGCCAGCAGTTCCCAGGTGAACACTGAAGCTTTCTTT. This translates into CASSSQVNTEAFF. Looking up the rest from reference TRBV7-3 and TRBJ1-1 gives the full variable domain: GAGVSQTPSNKVTEKGKYVELRCDPISGHTALYWYRQSLGQGPEFLIYFQGTGAADDSGLPNDRFFAVRPEGSVSTLKIQRTERGDSAVYLCASSSQVNTEAFFGQGTRLTVV.

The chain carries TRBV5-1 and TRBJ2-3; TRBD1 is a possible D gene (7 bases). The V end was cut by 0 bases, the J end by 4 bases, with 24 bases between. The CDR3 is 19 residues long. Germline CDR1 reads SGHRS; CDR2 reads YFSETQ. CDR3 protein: CASSLGAGAGQRLSDTQYF. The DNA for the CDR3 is TGCGCCAGCAGCTTGGGTGCAGGGGCGGGACAGCGGCTATCAGATACGCAGTATTTT.

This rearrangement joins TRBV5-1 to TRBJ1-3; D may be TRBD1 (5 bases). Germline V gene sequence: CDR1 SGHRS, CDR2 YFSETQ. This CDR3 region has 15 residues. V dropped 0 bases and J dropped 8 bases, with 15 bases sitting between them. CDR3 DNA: TGCGCCAGCAGCTTGGGCGACAGACGGCTGGACACCATATATTTT. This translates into CASSLGDRRLDTIYF.

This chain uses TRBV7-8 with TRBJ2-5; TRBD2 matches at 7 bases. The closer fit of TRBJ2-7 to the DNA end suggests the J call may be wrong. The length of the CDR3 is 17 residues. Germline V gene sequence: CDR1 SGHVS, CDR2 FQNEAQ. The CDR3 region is CASSLRFPGGTTYEQYF. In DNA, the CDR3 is TGTGCCAGCAGCTTACGCTTCCCCGGGGGGACCACCTACGAGCAGTACTTC.

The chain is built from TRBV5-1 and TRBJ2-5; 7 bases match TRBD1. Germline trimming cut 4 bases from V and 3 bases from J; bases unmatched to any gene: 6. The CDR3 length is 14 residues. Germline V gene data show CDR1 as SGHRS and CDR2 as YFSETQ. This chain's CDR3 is CASSGAGTEETQYF. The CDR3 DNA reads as TGCGCCAGCAGCGGTGCCGGGACAGAAGAGACCCAGTACTTC.

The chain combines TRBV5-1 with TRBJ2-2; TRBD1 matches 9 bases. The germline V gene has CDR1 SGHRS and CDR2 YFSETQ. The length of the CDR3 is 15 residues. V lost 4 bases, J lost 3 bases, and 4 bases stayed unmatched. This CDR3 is CASSPDRGYTGELFF. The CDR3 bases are TGCGCCAGCAGCCCAGACAGGGGGTACACCGGGGAGCTGTTTTTT.

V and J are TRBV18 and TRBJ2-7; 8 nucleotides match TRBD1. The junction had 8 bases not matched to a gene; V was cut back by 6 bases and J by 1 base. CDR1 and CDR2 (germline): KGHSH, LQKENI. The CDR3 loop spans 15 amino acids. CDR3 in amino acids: CASSPRQGNSYEQYF. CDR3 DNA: TGTGCCAGCTCCCCCCGACAGGGGAATTCCTACGAGCAGTACTTC.

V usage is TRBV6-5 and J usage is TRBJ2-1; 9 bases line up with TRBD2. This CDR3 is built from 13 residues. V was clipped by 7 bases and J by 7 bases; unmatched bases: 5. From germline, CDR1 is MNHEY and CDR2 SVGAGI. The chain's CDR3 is CASTLAGTNEQFF. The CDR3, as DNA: TGTGCCAGCACCCTAGCGGGAACAAATGAGCAGTTCTTC.

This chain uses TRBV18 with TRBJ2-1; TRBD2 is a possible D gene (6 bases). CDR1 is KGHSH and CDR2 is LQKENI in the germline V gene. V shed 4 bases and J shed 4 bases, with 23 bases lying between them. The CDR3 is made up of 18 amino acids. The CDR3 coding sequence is TGTGCCAGCTCACGCTCCTCGGTGTCGCGGGGTGCTTACAATGAGCAGTTCTTC. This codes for CASSRSSVSRGAYNEQFF. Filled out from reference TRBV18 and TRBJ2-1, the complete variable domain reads NAGVMQNPRHLVRRRGQEARLRCSPMKGHSHVYWYRQLPEEGLKFMVYLQKENIIDESGMPKERFSAEFPKEGPSILRIQQVVRGDSAAYFCASSRSSVSRGAYNEQFFGPGTRLTVL.

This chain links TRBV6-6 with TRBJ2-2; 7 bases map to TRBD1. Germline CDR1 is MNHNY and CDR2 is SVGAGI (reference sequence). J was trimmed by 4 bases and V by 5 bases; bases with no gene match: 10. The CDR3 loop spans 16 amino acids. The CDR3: CASSRTTGASTGELFF. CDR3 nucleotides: TGTGCCAGCAGTAGAACAACAGGGGCGAGCACCGGGGAGCTGTTTTTT.

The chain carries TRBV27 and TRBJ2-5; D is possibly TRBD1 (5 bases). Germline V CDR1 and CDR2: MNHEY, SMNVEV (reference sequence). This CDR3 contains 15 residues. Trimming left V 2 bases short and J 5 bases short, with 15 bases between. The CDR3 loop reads CASSLAPGPRETQYF. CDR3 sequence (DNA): TGTGCCAGCAGTTTAGCCCCAGGGCCTCGGGAGACCCAGTACTTC.

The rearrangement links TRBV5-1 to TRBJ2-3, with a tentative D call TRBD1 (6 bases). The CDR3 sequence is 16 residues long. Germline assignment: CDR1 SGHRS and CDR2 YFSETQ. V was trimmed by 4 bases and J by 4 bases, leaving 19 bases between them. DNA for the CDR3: TGCGCCAGCAGCCTTGGGGACAATTCGCAATCAGATACGCAGTATTTT. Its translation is CASSLGDNSQSDTQYF.

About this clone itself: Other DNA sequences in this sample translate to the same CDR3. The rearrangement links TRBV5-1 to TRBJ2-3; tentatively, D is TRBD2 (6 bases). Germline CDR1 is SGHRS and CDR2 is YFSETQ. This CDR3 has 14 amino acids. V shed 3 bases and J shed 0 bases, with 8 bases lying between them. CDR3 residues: CASSSGASTDTQYF. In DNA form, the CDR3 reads TGCGCCAGCAGCTCGGGAGCTAGCACAGATACGCAGTATTTT.

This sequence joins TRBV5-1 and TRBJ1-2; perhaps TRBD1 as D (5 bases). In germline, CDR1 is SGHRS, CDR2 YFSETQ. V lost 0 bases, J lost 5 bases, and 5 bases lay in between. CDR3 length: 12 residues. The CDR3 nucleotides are TGCGCCAGCAGCTTGGAGGGGTATGGCTACACCTTC. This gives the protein CASSLEGYGYTF.

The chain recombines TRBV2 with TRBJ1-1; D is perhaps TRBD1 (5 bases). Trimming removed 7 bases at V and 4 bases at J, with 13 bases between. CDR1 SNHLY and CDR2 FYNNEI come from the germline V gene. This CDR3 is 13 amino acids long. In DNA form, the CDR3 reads TGTGCCAGCACTATTGAAGACAGCACTGAAGCTTTCTTT. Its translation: CASTIEDSTEAFF.

The CDR3 DNA reads TGTGCCAGCAGCAAGGGGACAGGATTGAATACGCAGTATTTT. Its translation: CASSKGTGLNTQYF. This chain joins TRBV21-1 and TRBJ2-3; the D call of TRBD1 is as the table states it, not checked on the DNA. TRBV21-1 is noted as a pseudogene. This CDR3 contains 14 residues.

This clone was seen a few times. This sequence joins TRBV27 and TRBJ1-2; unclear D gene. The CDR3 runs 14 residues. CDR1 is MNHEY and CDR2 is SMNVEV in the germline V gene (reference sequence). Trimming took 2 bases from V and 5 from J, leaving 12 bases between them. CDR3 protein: CASSLTFGEYGYTF. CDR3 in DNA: TGTGCCAGCAGTTTAACGTTTGGGGAGTATGGCTACACCTTC.

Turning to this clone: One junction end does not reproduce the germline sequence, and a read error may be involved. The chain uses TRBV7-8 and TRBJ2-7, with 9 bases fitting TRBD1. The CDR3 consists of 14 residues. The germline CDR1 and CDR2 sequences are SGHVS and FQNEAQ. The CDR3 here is CASSLATGGYEQYF. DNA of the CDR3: TGTGCCAGCAGCCTAGCGACAGGGGGTTACGAGCAGTACTTC.

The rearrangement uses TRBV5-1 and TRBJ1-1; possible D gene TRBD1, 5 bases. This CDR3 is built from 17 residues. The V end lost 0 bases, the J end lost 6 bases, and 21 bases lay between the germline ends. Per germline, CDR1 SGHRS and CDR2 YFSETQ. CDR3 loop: CASSLVMGGAGRAEAFF. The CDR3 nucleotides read TGCGCCAGCAGCTTGGTAATGGGAGGGGCAGGGAGGGCTGAAGCTTTCTTT.